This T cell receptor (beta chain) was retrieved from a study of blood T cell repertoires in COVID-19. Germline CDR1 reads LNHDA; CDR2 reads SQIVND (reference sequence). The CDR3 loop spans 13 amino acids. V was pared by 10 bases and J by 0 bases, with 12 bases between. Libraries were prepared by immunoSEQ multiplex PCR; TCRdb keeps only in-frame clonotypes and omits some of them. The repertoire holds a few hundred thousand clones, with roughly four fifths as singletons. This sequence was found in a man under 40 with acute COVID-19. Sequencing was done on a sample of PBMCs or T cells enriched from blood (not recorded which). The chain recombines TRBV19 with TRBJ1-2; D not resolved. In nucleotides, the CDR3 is TGTGCCACTGCGAACAGAGCTAACTATGGCTACACCTTC. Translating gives CATANRANYGYTF.